This T cell receptor (beta chain) was observed in a study of blood T cell repertoires in COVID-19. On the study more broadly: The United States, Italy and Spain provided the acute and convalescent COVID-19 samples.

Profiling relied on immunoSEQ multiplex PCR, and the TCRdb table lists in-frame clones only, not all of them. The sample lists fewer than 150,000 clones, approximately 78% seen once, with about 4.2% in the top ten. V trimming: 4 bases; J trimming: 9 bases; junction bases outside the gene matches: 10. The germline V gene has CDR1 SGHRS and CDR2 YFSETQ. This CDR3 contains 16 residues. The V call is TRBV5-1, the J call TRBJ2-1; 13 bases are a match to TRBD2. This clonotype originated in a woman older than 75 with acute or convalescent COVID-19. Sequences were obtained from peripheral blood. The CDR3 sequence is CASSPPGLAGAGEQFF. CDR3 coding DNA: TGCGCCAGCAGCCCGCCCGGACTAGCGGGAGCCGGTGAGCAGTTCTTC.